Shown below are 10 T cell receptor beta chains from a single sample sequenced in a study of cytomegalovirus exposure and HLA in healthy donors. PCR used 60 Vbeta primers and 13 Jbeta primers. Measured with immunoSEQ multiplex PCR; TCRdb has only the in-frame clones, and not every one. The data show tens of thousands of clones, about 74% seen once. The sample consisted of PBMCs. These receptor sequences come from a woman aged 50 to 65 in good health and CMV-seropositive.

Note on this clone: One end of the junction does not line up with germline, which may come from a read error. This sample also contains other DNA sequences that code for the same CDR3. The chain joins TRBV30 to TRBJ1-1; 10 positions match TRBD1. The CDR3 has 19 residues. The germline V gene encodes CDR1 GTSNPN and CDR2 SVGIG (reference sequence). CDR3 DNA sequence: TGTGCCTGGAGTGTTACCACGGGACAGGGGAGAGTCTGGGCCACTGAAGCCTTCTTT. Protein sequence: CAWSVTTGQGRVWATEAFF. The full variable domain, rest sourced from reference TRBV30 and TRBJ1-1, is SQTIHQWPATLVQPVGSPLSLECTVEGTSNPNLYWYRQAAGRGLQLLFYSVGIGQISSEVPQNLSASRPQDRQFILSSKKLLLSDSGFYLCAWSVTTGQGRVWATEAFFGQGTRLTVV.

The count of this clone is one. In DNA form, the CDR3 reads TGTGCCAGCAGATTTATTAGACTGATTGGCAATGAGCAGTTCTTC. Its protein product is CASRFIRLIGNEQFF. The chain uses TRBV6-1 and TRBJ2-1; D unresolved. V was trimmed by 6 bases and J by 6 bases, leaving 18 bases between them. CDR1 and CDR2 from the germline V gene are MNHNS and SASEGT. The CDR3 length is 15 residues.

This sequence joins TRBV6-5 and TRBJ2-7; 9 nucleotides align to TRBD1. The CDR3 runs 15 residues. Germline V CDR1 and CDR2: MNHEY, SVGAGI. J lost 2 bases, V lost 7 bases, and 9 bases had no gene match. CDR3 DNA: TGTGCCAGCAAGTCCGCGGGACAGGGTGCCTACGAGCAGTACTTC. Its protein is CASKSAGQGAYEQYF.

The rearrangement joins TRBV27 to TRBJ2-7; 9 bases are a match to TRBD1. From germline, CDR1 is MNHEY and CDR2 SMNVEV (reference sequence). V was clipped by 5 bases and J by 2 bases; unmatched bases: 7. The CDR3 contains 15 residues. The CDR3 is CASSPRGQGTYEQYF. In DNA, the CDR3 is TGTGCCAGCAGTCCGCGGGGACAGGGAACCTACGAGCAGTACTTC.

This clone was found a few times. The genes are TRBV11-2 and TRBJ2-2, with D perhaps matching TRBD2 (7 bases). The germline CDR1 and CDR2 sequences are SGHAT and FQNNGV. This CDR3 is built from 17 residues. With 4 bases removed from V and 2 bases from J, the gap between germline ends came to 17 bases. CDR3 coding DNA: TGTGCCAGCAGCTCCCTTCTTGGGGGGGGCAACACCGGGGAGCTGTTTTTT. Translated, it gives CASSSLLGGGNTGELFF.

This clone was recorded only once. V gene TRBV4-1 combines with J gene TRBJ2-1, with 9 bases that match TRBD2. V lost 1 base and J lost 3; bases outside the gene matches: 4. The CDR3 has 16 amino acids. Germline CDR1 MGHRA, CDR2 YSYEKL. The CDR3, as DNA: TGCGCCAGCAGCCAAGTGTTACTAGCGGGCTACAATGAGCAGTTCTTC. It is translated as CASSQVLLAGYNEQFF.

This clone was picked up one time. CDR3 loop: CASSLPPGTGSSYEQYF. The CDR3 nucleotides read TGTGCCAGCAGTTTACCCCCCGGGACAGGGTCCTCCTACGAGCAGTACTTC. This rearrangement joins TRBV28 to TRBJ2-7; 9 bases are a match to TRBD1. CDR3 length: 17 residues. Germline lookup yields CDR1 MDHEN and CDR2 SYDVKM. With 2 bases clipped from V and 0 bases from J, the junction kept 8 bases outside the gene matches.

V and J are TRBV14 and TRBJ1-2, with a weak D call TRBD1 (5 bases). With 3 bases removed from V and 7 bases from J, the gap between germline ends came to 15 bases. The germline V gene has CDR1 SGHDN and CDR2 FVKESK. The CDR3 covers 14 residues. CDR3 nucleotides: TGTGCCAGCAGCCATGGGGGGACGATGTTTGGCTACACCTTC. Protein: CASSHGGTMFGYTF.

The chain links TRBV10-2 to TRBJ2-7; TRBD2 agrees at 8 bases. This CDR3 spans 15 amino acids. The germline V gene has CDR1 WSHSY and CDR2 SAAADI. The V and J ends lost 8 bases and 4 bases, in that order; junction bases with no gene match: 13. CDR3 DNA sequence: TGCGCCAGCGCGGGAGGTAGGGGTATAAGGTACGAGCAGTACTTC. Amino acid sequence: CASAGGRGIRYEQYF.

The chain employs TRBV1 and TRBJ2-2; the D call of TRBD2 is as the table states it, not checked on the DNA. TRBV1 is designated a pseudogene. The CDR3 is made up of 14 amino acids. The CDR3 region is CTSSPSGPTGELFF. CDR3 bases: TGCACCAGCAGTCCTAGCGGACCCACCGGGGAGCTGTTTTTT.